This TCR beta chain was documented in a study of OX40 agonist ivuxolimab in advanced cancers. CDR3 length equals 16 residues. The V end was cut by 1 base, the J end by 1 base, with 13 bases between. Per germline, CDR1 LGHNA and CDR2 YNFKEQ. Here immunoSEQ multiplex PCR was the method, and the copy in TCRdb shows in-frame clones only, minus some. The sample gives about 95,000 clones, roughly nine tenths of which show up once; approximately 0.35% is in the top ten. The input for sequencing was CD4+ or CD8+ T cells sorted from blood, taken in a trial of the OX40 agonist ivuxolimab. The chain recombines TRBV4-2 with TRBJ2-5; D perhaps matches TRBD2 (5 bases). This clonotype originated in an adult with an advanced solid tumor such as melanoma, head and neck, liver or kidney cancer. CDR3 sequence (DNA): TGTGCCAGCAGCCAAGCCTCCAAAGGGAGCCAAGAGACCCAGTACTTC. Translation gives CASSQASKGSQETQYF.